A selection of T cell receptor beta chains follows, all from one sample in a study of cytomegalovirus exposure and HLA in healthy donors. Only in-frame clones appear in the TCRdb table, and some are missing; sequencing was by immunoSEQ multiplex PCR. The top ten clones hold 2.2% of a sample with under 200,000 clones, approximately 80% of them seen once. Sequencing used PBMCs. These receptors all stem from a man aged 45 to 65 in good health and CMV-seropositive. Each CDR3 is given with its conserved first and last residue. A D gene is named only where the DNA matches it firmly. Size values are once, few and many counts, or a class for expanded clones, and some rows have none.

TRBD2 | TRBJ2-2 | TRBV5-1 | - | TGCGCCAGCAGCCCCCTTACTAGCGGGGTGCGCACCGGGGAGCTGTTTTTT | CASSPLTSGVRTGELFF
- | TRBJ2-1 | TRBV9 | - | TGTGCCAGCAGCGTAAGTAGCGAACCCTACAATGAGCAGTTCTTC | CASSVSSEPYNEQFF
TRBD2 | TRBJ2-5 | TRBV25-1 | - | TGCGCCAGCAGTGAATTAACTAGCGGGGCCGAGACCCAGTACTTC | CASSELTSGAETQYF
- | TRBJ1-5 | TRBV18 | few | TGTGCCAGCTCTCAAATTCAGGGTAATCAGCCCCAGCATTTT | CASSQIQGNQPQHF
- | TRBJ2-1 | TRBV7-7 | - | TGTGCCAGCAGCGAACAGTTATGGGTTGAGCAGTTCTTC | CASSEQLWVEQFF
- | TRBJ2-3 | TRBV25-1 | - | TGTGCCAGCAGTGAAGGACAGTTCGTAGATACGCAGTATTTT | CASSEGQFVDTQYF
TRBD2 | TRBJ2-3 | TRBV10-1 | once | TGCGCCAGCAACCACGGACTAGCAGCGGATACGCAGTATTTT | CASNHGLAADTQYF
- | TRBJ1-5 | TRBV28 | - | TGTGCCAGCATAGAATCAGGGGTGGGGAATCAGCCCCAGCATTTT | CASIESGVGNQPQHF
- | TRBJ2-7 | TRBV5-1 | - | TGCGCCAGCAGCTTCAGGGAACCATGGAACGAGCAGTACTTC | CASSFREPWNEQYF
TRBD2 | TRBJ2-7 | TRBV7-9 | once | TGTGCCAGCAGCTGGGAGGGGAGTACCTACGAGCAGTACTTC | CASSWEGSTYEQYF
TRBD1 | TRBJ1-2 | TRBV10-3 | - | TGTGCCGCAGCGGAGGGGACAGGGTCTGATGGCTACACCTTC | CAAAEGTGSDGYTF
TRBD1 | TRBJ1-1 | TRBV2 | few | TGTGCCAGCAGAAACAGGGGGGTCAGAACTGAAGCTTTCTTT | CASRNRGVRTEAFF
TRBD1 | TRBJ1-2 | TRBV15 | - | TGTGCCACCAGCAGAGATGTGGTAGGGGGCTCTGGCTACACCTTC | CATSRDVVGGSGYTF
- | TRBJ1-1 | TRBV2 | - | TGTGCCAGCAGTGAAGGTAGGTCACAGGCGACAGAAGCTTTCTTT | CASSEGRSQATEAFF
TRBD2 | TRBJ2-7 | TRBV7-2 | - | TGTGCCAGTGGGGGTAGCGGGGTTTACGAGCAGTACTTC | CASGGSGVYEQYF
- | TRBJ2-7 | TRBV29-1 | - | TGCAGCGTGCGGCCCCAGGGTGGAGAGCAGTACTTC | CSVRPQGGEQYF
- | TRBJ1-2 | TRBV5-4 | - | TGTGCCAGCACCTTACTTTCTAACTATGGCTACACCTTC | CASTLLSNYGYTF
TRBD2 | TRBJ2-1 | TRBV7-2 | few | TGTGCCAGCAGACTAGCGGGGGGGAGTGAGCAGTTCTTC | CASRLAGGSEQFF
- | TRBJ2-3 | TRBV7-3 | - | TGTGCCAGCAGCCTGGCCGGGGCAGATACGCAGTATTTT | CASSLAGADTQYF
- | TRBJ2-1 | TRBV7-6 | - | TGTGCCAGCAGCTCGGGAGTCGAGGACTTTGAGCAGTTCTTC | CASSSGVEDFEQFF
- | TRBJ2-7 | TRBV6-1 | - | TGTGCCAGCAAAGATTCTACCTTCTACGAGCAGTACTTC | CASKDSTFYEQYF
- | TRBJ1-3 | TRBV5-6 | - | TGTGCCAGCAGCTTCCAGGGGAGTGTAAACACCATATATTTT | CASSFQGSVNTIYF
TRBD2 | TRBJ2-3 | TRBV4-1 | - | TGCGCCAGCAGCACCCCCCGCCCGAAGACTAGCGGGGGGGAGTCGGATACGCAGTATTTT | CASSTPRPKTSGGESDTQYF
- | TRBJ2-7 | TRBV19 | once | TGTGCCAGTAGTATCGGCGGATACTACGAGCAGTACTTC | CASSIGGYYEQYF
TRBD2 | TRBJ2-3 | TRBV9 | - | TGTGCCAGCAGCGTAAGGACGGGGGGGAGAGATACGCAGTATTTT | CASSVRTGGRDTQYF
- | TRBJ2-1 | TRBV19 | few | TGTGCCACCTACCAGACAGGGTCGGGGGCCAATGAGCAGTTCTTC | CATYQTGSGANEQFF
TRBD1 | TRBJ2-7 | TRBV4-3 | few | TGCGCCAGCAGCTCGGGACAGGGGGCGCCCGGTTCCTACGAGCAGTACTTC | CASSSGQGAPGSYEQYF
TRBD1 | TRBJ1-5 | TRBV28 | - | TGTGCCAGCAGGTTACAGGGGGCGACTCAGCCCCAGCATTTT | CASRLQGATQPQHF
- | TRBJ1-2 | TRBV19 | few | TGTGCCAGTAGGCCGACGGGACTTAACTATGGCTACACCTTC | CASRPTGLNYGYTF
TRBD1 | TRBJ2-1 | TRBV6-1 | - | TGTGCCAGCAGTGTCGGGACAGGGCCCTACAATGAGCAGTTCTTC | CASSVGTGPYNEQFF
- | TRBJ2-6 | TRBV4-3 | - | TGCGCCAGCAGCCAAGGAGGCAGAGGTGTCTTAGGGGCCAACGTCCTGACTTTC | CASSQGGRGVLGANVLTF
- | TRBJ2-7 | TRBV19 | - | TGTGCCAGTAGTACTGGGGCAGGGGAATACGAGCAGTACTTC | CASSTGAGEYEQYF
TRBD1 | TRBJ2-1 | TRBV10-3 | once | TGTGCCATCAGTCCCGGGGCTGGGACAGGGGGCGGTGAGCAGTTCTTC | CAISPGAGTGGGEQFF
- | TRBJ2-3 | TRBV18 | - | TGTGCCAGCTCCCTACTAGCAGGCCTGGCAGATACGCAGTATTTT | CASSLLAGLADTQYF
TRBD1 | TRBJ2-2 | TRBV29-1 | - | TGCAGCGTCGCAGGGGGCGGCTCGGAGAACACCGGGGAGCTGTTTTTT | CSVAGGGSENTGELFF
TRBD2 | TRBJ2-5 | TRBV5-1 | - | TGCGCCAGCAGCTTGGTGCCTAGCGGGGGAGAGACCCAGTACTTC | CASSLVPSGGETQYF
TRBD1 | TRBJ1-1 | TRBV5-1 | - | TGCGCCAGCAGCCGGGGGACAGAGAACACTGAAGCTTTCTTT | CASSRGTENTEAFF
TRBD1 | TRBJ1-4 | TRBV5-1 | - | TGCGCCAGCAGCTTGGCTGGACAGGGAGCAAATGAAAAACTGTTTTTT | CASSLAGQGANEKLFF
- | TRBJ1-3 | TRBV10-2 | - | TGCGCCAGCAGCAGGGGTGAAGGAAACACCATATATTTT | CASSRGEGNTIYF
- | TRBJ2-1 | TRBV7-2 | - | TGTGCCAGCAGCTCTATGAGGGTTATCAATGAGCAGTTCTTC | CASSSMRVINEQFF
- | TRBJ1-1 | TRBV9 | - | TGTGCCAGCAGCGCCTGGCGTGGGGGGGCCGCTGAAGCTTTCTTT | CASSAWRGGAAEAFF
TRBD2 | TRBJ2-1 | TRBV7-3 | - | TGTGCCAGCAGCCCCCAGCTACTAGCGGGGGGGGTCAATGAGCAGTTCTTC | CASSPQLLAGGVNEQFF
TRBD1 | TRBJ2-3 | TRBV18 | - | TGTGCCAGCTCACCAAGAGCGACAGGGATGGTCGATACGCAGTATTTT | CASSPRATGMVDTQYF
- | TRBJ1-1 | TRBV6-1 | - | TGTGCCAGCAGGCGTCGACAGTCTATGAACACTGAAGCTTTCTTT | CASRRRQSMNTEAFF
- | TRBJ1-1 | TRBV7-2 | - | TGTGCCAGCAGCTTAGTCCAGGGAGGATCCACTGAAGCTTTCTTT | CASSLVQGGSTEAFF
- | TRBJ1-1 | TRBV5-6 | once | TGTGCCAGCAGCTTGAGCTCTTGGGGAGTCACTGAAGCTTTCTTT | CASSLSSWGVTEAFF
TRBD1 | TRBJ1-6 | TRBV6-5 | - | TGTGCCAGCAGTCTGGACAGGGGATCACCCCTCCACTTT | CASSLDRGSPLHF
- | TRBJ2-3 | TRBV5-5 | - | TGTGCCAGCGCCATAACAGGGTTTGGAGATACGCAGTATTTT | CASAITGFGDTQYF
TRBD1 | TRBJ1-1 | TRBV4-3 | - | TGCGCCAGCAGCTGGACAGGGGACACTGAAGCTTTCTTT | CASSWTGDTEAFF
TRBD2 | TRBJ2-3 | TRBV5-1 | few | TGCGCCAGCAGCTTGGAACTAGCGGGAGTGGCAGATACGCAGTATTTT | CASSLELAGVADTQYF
- | TRBJ2-7 | TRBV7-9 | - | TGTGCCAGCAGCTTAGCGGCCTCAGAGCAGTACTTC | CASSLAASEQYF
- | TRBJ1-6 | TRBV5-6 | - | TGTGCCAGCAGCTTATTGAAGAGGAGCTCCTATAATTCACCCCTCCACTTT | CASSLLKRSSYNSPLHF
- | TRBJ2-7 | TRBV5-6 | once | TGTGCCAGCAGCTATGGTAGAGACTACGAGCAGTACTTC | CASSYGRDYEQYF
- | TRBJ2-1 | TRBV12-2 | - | TGTGCAAGTCGCTTCCCCAGGGACGGGACAGGGTACAATGAGCAGTTCTTC | CASRFPRDGTGYNEQFF
- | TRBJ1-5 | TRBV5-5 | - | TGTGCCAGCAGCTTGGTGGCACAGGGCGATCAGCCCCAGCATTTT | CASSLVAQGDQPQHF